Following are 10 T cell receptor beta chains from one sample sequenced in a study of CD8+CD57+ T cells in acquired aplastic anemia. Using genomic DNA as the template, TCR beta VDJ and CDR3 profiling was carried out. MiXCR was run by TCRdb on the reads, yielding one entry per CDR3 protein. The table has approximately 220,000 distinct CDR3 sequences, under 55% seen once. All patients picked for sequencing had shown, by flow cytometry, an expansion of CD8+CD57+ cells. Sequencing was done on a sample of sorted CD4+, CD8+, or CD8+CD57+ T cells (not recorded which) from PBMCs. The receptors stem from a human donor with aplastic anemia.

This clonotype was found many times. The CDR3 DNA follows: TGTGCCAGCGCCATAGGATGGGATCAGCCCCAGCATTTT. Its protein product is CASAIGWDQPQHF. This chain joins TRBV6-1 and TRBJ1-5; the D is unclear. The V end was cut by 8 bases, the J end by 5 bases, with 13 bases between. There are 13 residues in the CDR3. Germline V gene data show CDR1 as MNHNS and CDR2 as SASEGT.

This clonotype was seen many times. This chain connects TRBV12-3 or TRBV12-4 to TRBJ2-2; tentatively, D is TRBD2 (5 bases). The CDR3 extends over 15 amino acids. Trimming stripped 1 base from V and 7 bases from J, with 13 bases between. Here the CDR3 reads CASSLGELQGGELFF. Here the CDR3 DNA reads TGTGCCAGCAGTTTAGGGGAGCTGCAAGGCGGGGAGCTGTTTTTT.

Remarks on this clonotype: The CDR3 does not close with the conserved phenylalanine or tryptophan, likely indicating a read error. The V call is TRBV2, the J call TRBJ2-1, with TRBD1 matching 8 bases. The CDR3 consists of 14 residues. Germline V lookup: CDR1 SNHLY, CDR2 FYNNEI. Trimming took 6 bases from V and 5 from J; bases not matched to a gene: 6. This CDR3 is CASRGGQGHNEQFL. In DNA, the CDR3 is TGTGCCAGCAGGGGTGGACAGGGCCACAATGAGCAGTTCCTC.

A word on this clonotype: A much larger clonotype is one base distant, so this may be a read error. V usage is TRBV6-5 and J usage is TRBJ1-1, with D possibly TRBD1 on 5 matching bases. Germline assignment: CDR1 MNHEY and CDR2 SVGAGI. The CDR3 consists of 11 residues. The CDR3 DNA is TGTGCCTACAGGTCGAACGCTGAAGCTTTCTTT. As protein: CAYRSNAEAFF.

The chain carries TRBV3-1 and TRBJ2-1; TRBD2 matches at 15 bases. Germline values: CDR1 LGHDT, CDR2 YNNKEL (reference sequence). Trimming removed 5 bases from V and 10 bases from J; junction bases left unmatched: 3. This CDR3 has 14 amino acids. CDR3 residues: CASSWTSGGAEQFF. In nucleotides, the CDR3 is TGTGCCAGCAGCTGGACTAGCGGGGGGGCCGAGCAGTTCTTC.

The V gene is TRBV7-2, the J gene TRBJ1-2; D ambiguous. The CDR3 runs to 15 residues. Trimming pared 5 bases from V and 1 base from J, leaving 14 bases between. The germline CDR1 and CDR2 sequences are SGHTA and FQGNSA. This CDR3 reads CASSPLPGSNYGYTF. CDR3 in DNA: TGTGCCAGCAGCCCGCTCCCCGGGAGTAACTATGGCTACACCTTC.

The rearrangement links TRBV2 to TRBJ1-1; no reliable D call. Germline CDR1 and CDR2: SNHLY and FYNNEI. This CDR3 region has 14 residues. The ends were cut back, 2 bases at V and 8 bases at J, with 15 bases in the middle. CDR3 nucleotides: TGTGCCAGCAGTGAATGGCGGGGTGCAGCGGAAGCTTTCTTT. As protein: CASSEWRGAAEAFF.

This clonotype has at least ten counts. The chain combines TRBV19 with TRBJ1-5, with 7 bases fitting TRBD1. The CDR3 has 13 amino acids. Trimming cost V 6 bases and J 12 bases; bases outside gene matches: 11. The germline gives CDR1 LNHDA, CDR2 SQIVND (reference sequence). The CDR3 sequence: CASSSDRLWFQHF. CDR3 sequence (DNA): TGTGCCAGTAGCTCGGACAGGTTGTGGTTCCAGCATTTT.

V usage is TRBV9 and J usage is TRBJ2-1, with no clear D. Germline V gene sequence: CDR1 SGDLS, CDR2 YYNGEE. This CDR3 has 16 amino acids. V shed 0 bases and J shed 0 bases, with 10 bases lying between them. CDR3 residues: CASSVGPGGSYNEQFF. CDR3 coding DNA: TGTGCCAGCAGCGTAGGACCCGGCGGCTCCTACAATGAGCAGTTCTTC.

This clonotype was observed at least ten times. The chain couples TRBV5-1 to TRBJ2-2; D not certain. Germline values: CDR1 SGHRS, CDR2 YFSETQ. The CDR3 is 14 residues long. V dropped 0 bases and J dropped 6 bases, with 9 bases sitting between them. The CDR3 is CASSLVGEAGELFF. The CDR3 bases are TGCGCCAGCAGCTTGGTGGGTGAGGCCGGGGAGCTGTTTTTT. The whole variable domain, filled in from reference TRBV5-1 and TRBJ2-2, reads KAGVTQTPRYLIKTRGQQVTLSCSPISGHRSVSWYQQTPGQGLQFLFEYFSETQRNKGNFPGRFSGRQFSNSRSEMNVSTLELGDSALYLCASSLVGEAGELFFGEGSRLTVL.